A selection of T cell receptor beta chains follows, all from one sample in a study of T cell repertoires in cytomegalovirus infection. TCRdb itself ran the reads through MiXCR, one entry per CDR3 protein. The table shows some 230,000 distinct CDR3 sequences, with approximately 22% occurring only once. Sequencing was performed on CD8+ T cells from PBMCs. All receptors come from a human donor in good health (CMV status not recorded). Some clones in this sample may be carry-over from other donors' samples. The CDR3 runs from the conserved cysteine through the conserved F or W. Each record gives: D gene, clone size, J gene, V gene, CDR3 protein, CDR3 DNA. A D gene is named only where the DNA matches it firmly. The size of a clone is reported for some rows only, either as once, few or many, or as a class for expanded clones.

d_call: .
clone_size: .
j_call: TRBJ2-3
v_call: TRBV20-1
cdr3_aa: CSARASLADTQYF
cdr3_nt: TGCAGTGCTAGAGCCAGCCTTGCAGATACGCAGTATTTT

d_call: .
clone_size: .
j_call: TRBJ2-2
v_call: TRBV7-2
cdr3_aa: CTSSPTVYGELFF
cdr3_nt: TGTACCAGCAGCCCGACAGTGTACGGGGAGCTGTTTTTT

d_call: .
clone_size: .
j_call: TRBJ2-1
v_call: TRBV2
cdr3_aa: CASSEGGGSYNEQFF
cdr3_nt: TGTGCCAGCAGTGAAGGAGGGGGCTCCTACAATGAGCAGTTCTTC

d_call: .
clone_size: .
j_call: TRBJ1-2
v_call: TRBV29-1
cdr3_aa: CSVNDRNYGYTF
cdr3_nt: TGCAGCGTTAACGACCGAAACTATGGCTACACCTTC

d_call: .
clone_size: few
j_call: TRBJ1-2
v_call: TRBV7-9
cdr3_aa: CASSLGQGYTF
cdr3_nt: TGTGCCAGCAGCCTAGGCCAGGGCTACACCTTC

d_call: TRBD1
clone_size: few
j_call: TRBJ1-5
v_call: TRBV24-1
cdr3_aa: CATSETGEVQPQHF
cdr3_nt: TGTGCCACCAGTGAGACAGGGGAAGTTCAGCCCCAGCATTTT

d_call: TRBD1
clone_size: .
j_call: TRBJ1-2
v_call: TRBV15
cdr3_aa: CATSRDHTETGRSGYTF
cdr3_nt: TGTGCCACCAGCAGAGACCACACTGAGACAGGGCGATCTGGCTACACCTTC

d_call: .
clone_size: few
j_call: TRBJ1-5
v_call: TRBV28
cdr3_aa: CASSLTRDNRQPQHF
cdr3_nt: TGTGCCAGCAGTTTAACCAGGGACAATCGCCAGCCCCAGCATTTT

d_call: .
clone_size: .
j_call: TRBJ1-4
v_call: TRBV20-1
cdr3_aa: CSAREAIGSNEKLFF
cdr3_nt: TGCAGTGCTAGAGAGGCCATCGGATCTAATGAAAAACTGTTTTTT

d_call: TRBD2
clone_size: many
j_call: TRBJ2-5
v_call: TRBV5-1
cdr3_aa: CASSLDGTSGGPIQETQYF
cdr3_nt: TGCGCCAGCAGCTTGGATGGGACTAGCGGGGGTCCAATACAAGAGACCCAGTACTTC

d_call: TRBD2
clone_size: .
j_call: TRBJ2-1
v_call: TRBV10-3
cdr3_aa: CAISEGTIYNEQFF
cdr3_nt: TGTGCCATCAGTGAGGGGACTATCTACAATGAGCAGTTCTTC

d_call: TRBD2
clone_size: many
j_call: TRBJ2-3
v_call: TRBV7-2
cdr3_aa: CASSLAPGLADPTDTQYF
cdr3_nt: TGTGCCAGCAGCTTAGCGCCAGGACTAGCGGACCCCACAGATACGCAGTATTTT

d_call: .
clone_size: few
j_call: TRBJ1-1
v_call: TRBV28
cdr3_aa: CASRLPLRNTEAFF
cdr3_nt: TGTGCCAGCAGGTTGCCACTTCGGAACACTGAAGCTTTCTTT

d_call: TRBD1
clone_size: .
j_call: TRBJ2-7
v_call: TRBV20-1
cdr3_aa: CSASQWDRTYEQYF
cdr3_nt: TGCAGTGCCTCACAATGGGACAGGACCTACGAGCAGTACTTC

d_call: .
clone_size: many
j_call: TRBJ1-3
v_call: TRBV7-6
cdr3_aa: CASSLAPGASSGNTIYF
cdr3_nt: TGTGCCAGCAGCTTAGCACCGGGGGCGAGCTCTGGAAACACCATATATTTT

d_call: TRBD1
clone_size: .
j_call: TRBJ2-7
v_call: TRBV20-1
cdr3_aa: CSARDGTGYYEQYF
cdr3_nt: TGCAGTGCTAGAGATGGGACAGGGTACTACGAGCAGTACTTC

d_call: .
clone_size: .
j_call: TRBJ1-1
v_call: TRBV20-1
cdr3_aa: CSASLQGNTEAFF
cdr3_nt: TGCAGTGCTAGCCTACAGGGGAACACTGAAGCTTTCTTT

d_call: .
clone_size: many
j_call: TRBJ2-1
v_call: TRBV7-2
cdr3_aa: CASSLEELSYNEQFF
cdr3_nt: TGTGCCAGCAGCTTAGAGGAGCTCTCCTACAATGAGCAGTTCTTC

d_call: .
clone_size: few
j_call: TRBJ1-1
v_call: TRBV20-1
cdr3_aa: CSARVGPMNTEAFF
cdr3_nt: TGCAGTGCTAGAGTTGGTCCCATGAACACTGAAGCTTTCTTT

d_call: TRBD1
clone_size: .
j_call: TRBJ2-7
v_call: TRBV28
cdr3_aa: CASRSHPGQGSYEQYF
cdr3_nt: TGTGCCAGCAGATCACATCCGGGACAGGGATCCTACGAGCAGTACTTC

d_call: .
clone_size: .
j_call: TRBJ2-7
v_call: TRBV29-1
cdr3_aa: CSVEDRAGYEQYF
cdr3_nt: TGCAGCGTTGAAGACAGGGCGGGGTACGAGCAGTACTTC

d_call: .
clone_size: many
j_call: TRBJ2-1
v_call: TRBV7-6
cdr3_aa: CASSLGTGSSYNEQFF
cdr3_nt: TGTGCCAGCAGCTTAGGTACGGGGAGCTCCTACAATGAGCAGTTCTTC

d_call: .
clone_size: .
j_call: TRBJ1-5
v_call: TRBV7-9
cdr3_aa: CASSFAPPGRRMYNQPQHF
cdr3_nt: TGTGCCAGCAGCTTTGCCCCACCCGGACGGAGAATGTACAATCAGCCCCAGCATTTT

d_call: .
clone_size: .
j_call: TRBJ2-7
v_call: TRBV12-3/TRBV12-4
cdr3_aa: CASSSFEHPGTYEQYF
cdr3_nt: TGTGCCAGCAGCTCTTTCGAACACCCGGGAACATACGAGCAGTACTTC

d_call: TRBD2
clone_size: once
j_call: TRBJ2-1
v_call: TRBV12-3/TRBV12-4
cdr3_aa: CASLAMVGGAILDEQFF
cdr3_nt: TGTGCCAGCCTGGCGATGGTCGGGGGGGCGATTTTGGATGAGCAGTTCTTC

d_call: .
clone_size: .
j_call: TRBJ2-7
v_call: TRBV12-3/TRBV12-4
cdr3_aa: CASSTRGPTYEQYF
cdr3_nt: TGTGCCAGCAGTACCCGGGGCCCGACCTACGAGCAGTACTTC

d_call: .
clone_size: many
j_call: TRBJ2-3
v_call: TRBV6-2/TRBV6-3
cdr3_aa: CASSYSWREDTQYF
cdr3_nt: TGTGCCAGCAGTTACTCGTGGCGGGAAGATACGCAGTATTTT

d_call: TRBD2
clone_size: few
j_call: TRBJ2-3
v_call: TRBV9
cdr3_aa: CASSEGLAGDTQYF
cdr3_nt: TGTGCCAGCAGCGAGGGACTAGCAGGAGATACGCAGTATTTT

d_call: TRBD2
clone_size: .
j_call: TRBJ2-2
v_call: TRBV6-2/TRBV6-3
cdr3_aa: CASSYGAGLLSGELFF
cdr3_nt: TGTGCCAGCAGTTACGGAGCGGGGCTCCTTTCCGGGGAGCTGTTTTTT

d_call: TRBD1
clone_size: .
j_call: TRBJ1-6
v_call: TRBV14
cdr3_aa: CASSPRTGGDSPLHF
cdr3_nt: TGTGCCAGCAGCCCTCGGACAGGGGGGGATTCACCCCTCCACTTT

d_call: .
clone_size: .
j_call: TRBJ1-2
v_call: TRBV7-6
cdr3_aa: CASSATGYGYTF
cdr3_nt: TGTGCCAGCAGCGCGACGGGTTATGGCTACACCTTC

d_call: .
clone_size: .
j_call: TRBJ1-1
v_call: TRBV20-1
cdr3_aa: CSARDREYLWTEAFF
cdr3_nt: TGCAGTGCTAGAGATAGGGAGTACCTTTGGACTGAAGCTTTCTTT

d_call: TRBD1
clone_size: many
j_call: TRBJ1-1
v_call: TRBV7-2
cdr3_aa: CASSTGANLEAFF
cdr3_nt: TGTGCCAGCAGCACAGGGGCCAATCTCGAAGCTTTCTTT

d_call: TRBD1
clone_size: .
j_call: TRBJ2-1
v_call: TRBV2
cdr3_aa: CASSQDLTGGDEQFF
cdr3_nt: TGTGCCAGCTCCCAGGACTTAACAGGGGGAGATGAGCAGTTCTTC

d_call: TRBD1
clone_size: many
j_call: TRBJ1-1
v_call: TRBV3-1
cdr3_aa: CASSLPGQGYTEAFF
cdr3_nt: TGTGCCAGCAGCCTGCCGGGACAGGGTTACACTGAAGCTTTCTTT

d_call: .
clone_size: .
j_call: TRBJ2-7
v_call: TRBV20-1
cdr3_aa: CSALGAGSGYEQYF
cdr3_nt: TGCAGTGCTCTAGGGGCGGGCTCCGGCTACGAGCAGTACTTC

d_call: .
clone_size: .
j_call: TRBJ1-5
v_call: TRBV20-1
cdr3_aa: CSAEQGYSNQPQHF
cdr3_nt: TGCAGTGCTGAACAGGGATATAGCAATCAGCCCCAGCATTTT

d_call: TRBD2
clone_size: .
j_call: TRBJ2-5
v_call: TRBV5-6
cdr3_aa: CASSPGTRSETQYF
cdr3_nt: TGTGCCAGCAGCCCTGGGACTAGGTCGGAGACCCAGTACTTC

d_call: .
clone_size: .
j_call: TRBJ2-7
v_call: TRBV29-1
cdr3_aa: CSVEDPQGSGVEQYF
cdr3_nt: TGCAGCGTTGAAGATCCGCAGGGGTCGGGAGTAGAGCAGTACTTC

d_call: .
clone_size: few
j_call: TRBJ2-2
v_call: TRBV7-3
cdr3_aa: CASSQGWEDPTGELFF
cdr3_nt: TGTGCCAGCAGCCAAGGGTGGGAGGATCCCACCGGGGAGCTGTTTTTT

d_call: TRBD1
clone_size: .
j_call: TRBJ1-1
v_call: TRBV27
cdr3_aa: CASTQGTGIGEAFF
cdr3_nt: TGTGCCAGCACTCAAGGGACAGGGATCGGTGAAGCTTTCTTT

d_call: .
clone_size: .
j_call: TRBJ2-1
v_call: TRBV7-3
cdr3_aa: CVSSITVRLGTFEQFF
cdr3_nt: TGTGTCAGCAGCATAACAGTAAGACTAGGGACGTTTGAGCAGTTCTTC

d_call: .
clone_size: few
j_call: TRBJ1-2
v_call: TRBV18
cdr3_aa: CASSPQGGFYGYTF
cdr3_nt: TGTGCCAGCTCACCACAAGGAGGTTTCTATGGCTACACCTTC

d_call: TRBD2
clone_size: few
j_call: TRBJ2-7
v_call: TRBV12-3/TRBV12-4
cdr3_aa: CASSFGRIGGGNYEQYF
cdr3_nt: TGTGCCAGCAGTTTCGGGCGCATCGGCGGGGGGAACTACGAGCAGTACTTC

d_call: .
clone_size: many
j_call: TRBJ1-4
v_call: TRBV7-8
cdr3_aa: CASSLEGEILFF
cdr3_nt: TGTGCCAGCAGCTTAGAAGGCGAAATACTGTTTTTT